This TCR beta chain was captured in a study of T cell responses to AZD1222 COVID-19 vaccine (TCRdb year 2021). General notes on the study: AZD1222 recipients with second doses at about 4 weeks or about 12 weeks were pooled, because spike-specific TCR depth and breadth did not differ between schedules. A total of 233 trial participants underwent TCR sequencing, of whom approximately 210 received two doses of AZD1222 and about 26 received two doses of the MenACWY control vaccine. Enrollment into the trials was organized by age into subgroups of 18-55, 56-69 and 70-plus years, and those subgroups contained about 160, 30 and 59 TCR-sequenced participants, respectively. General findings and caveats noted by the study authors: Most participants were white British and females outnumbered males, and the authors suggested that clonal diversity may have been underestimated. The whole spike protein was spanned by vaccine-associated CD4 TCRs, and dominant responses were seen in regions 160-218 and 743-854. Because no day 14 peak-response samples were available, repertoires were characterized only after the peak T cell response. Reportedly, almost half of the unique spike-specific TCRs recognized epitopes lying outside the regions that are mutated in the B.1.351 and B.1.1.7 variants. In the small 56-69-year group, the increase in depth fell short of significance, most likely because of low power. Conclusions about previously exposed vaccinees are limited, since just six AZD1222 recipients were seropositive for SARS-CoV-2 at baseline. After two AZD1222 doses, both the breadth and the depth of spike-specific TCRs were significantly higher than at day 0 and than in MenACWY recipients.

The CDR3 regions of human TCRbeta chains were subjected to immunosequencing. The paper's data handling went like this. TCRs in the repertoires were compared against a reference library of SARS-CoV-2-specific TCRs that had been generated with the MIRA antigen-specificity platform. Breadth was defined as the fraction of unique TCRs that were SARS-CoV-2-associated, and depth was defined as the fraction of total T cells that were SARS-CoV-2-associated. Using the MIRA data, each spike-specific TCR was mapped to the spike region that the TCR reacts to and placed in a CD4 or CD8 class. Log10-transformed breadth and depth values were compared by one-way ANOVA with Sidak's multiple comparisons tests. The table was pulled from immuneACCESS by TCRdb, which kept in-frame rearrangements only. Such tables lose some clones; where checked, under half of the loss comes from unresolved V genes, and the rest has no known cause. D and trimming come from the DNA, and the V and J calls and clone size come from that table. For this sample the table gives approximately 170,000 clones, of which 80% to 90% were detected only once. The ten biggest clones cover 6.5% to 7% of the sample.

Comments on this clone: Its antigen target is currently unknown. No much larger clonotype is one base removed from it; base qualities were not supplied.

Explained via the paper, the time point label denotes: baseline before first vaccination. Samples from vaccinated people were obtained from the UK trials COV001 and COV002, which included a single-blind randomized controlled phase 2/3 trial of AZD1222 (ChAdOx1 nCoV-19) in healthy adults. For TCRbeta chain sequencing, PBMC samples were collected from trial participants at day 0 and at day 28 after the second dose. This TCR derives from an adult in good health. Sequencing was performed on peripheral blood, taken on day 0 of AZD1222 vaccination.

In nucleotides, the sequence is TGTGCCAGCTCACCACCGTACAGACCCTCTGGAAACACCATATATTTT. It is translated as CASSPPYRPSGNTIYF. The chain is encoded by TRBV18 joined to TRBJ1-3, with no reliable assignment of the D segment. Cut back by 0 bases and 0 bases, the V and J ends lie 9 bases apart. The CDR3 measures 16 amino acids from cysteine to phenylalanine. Of the read, only the CDR3 DNA is kept; its 48 bases are in frame from base 1. CDR1 and CDR2 (KGHSH, LQKENI) derive from the germline V gene.